This is a list of T cell receptor beta chains from one sample in a study of T cell changes during pregnancy in multiple sclerosis. Sequencing was performed with immunoSEQ multiplex PCR; in TCRdb, only in-frame clones are kept and a portion is missing. The data contain 11,000 or so clones, 90% to 95% of them singletons. Source: CD4+ T cells from peripheral blood mononuclear cells, taken before pregnancy. These receptor sequences come from a female donor with multiple sclerosis, enrolled in a pregnancy study. Each CDR3 is given with its conserved first and last residue. A D gene is named only where the DNA matches it firmly. Some rows mark clone size as missing; the rest say once, few, many or name a class of expanded clone.

TRBJ1-5,-,TRBV5-6,-,TGTGCCAGCAGATCGACTAGAAGGGCAAATCAGCCCCAGCATTTT,CASRSTRRANQPQHF
TRBJ1-1,-,TRBV4-1,TRBD1,TGCGCCAGCAGCCGTTGGGACAGGAACACTGAAGCTTTCTTT,CASSRWDRNTEAFF
TRBJ2-3,-,TRBV4-1,TRBD2,TGCGCCAGCAGCCAAGATTCCGGGACTAGCGGGGGGGCCTTAGATACGCAGTATTTT,CASSQDSGTSGGALDTQYF
TRBJ1-1,-,TRBV6-1,-,TGTGCCAGCAGTTCGCCAAACAAAGCTTTCTTT,CASSSPNKAFF
TRBJ2-3,-,TRBV6-4,-,TGTGCCAGCAGCGCACCAGGGTCTCCAGATACGCAGTATTTT,CASSAPGSPDTQYF
TRBJ2-7,-,TRBV5-1,TRBD1,TGCGCCAGCAGCTTGTTCCGGGACAGGGAGGGGCAGTACTTC,CASSLFRDREGQYF
TRBJ1-1,-,TRBV5-6,-,TGTGCCAGCAGCGTAGGTGGCAGGGGGAACACTGAAGCTTTCTTT,CASSVGGRGNTEAFF
TRBJ1-6,-,TRBV19,TRBD1,TGTGCCAGTAGTATTGGACAGGGACCAATTTCACCCCTCCACTTT,CASSIGQGPISPLHF
TRBJ1-1,-,TRBV2,-,TGTGCCAGCAGTGAATTCCTGGGGCCAACTGAAGCTTTCTTT,CASSEFLGPTEAFF
TRBJ1-1,-,TRBV30,TRBD1,TGTGCCTGGAGCTCGACAGGGGCCCGGACTGAAGCTTTCTTT,CAWSSTGARTEAFF
TRBJ1-1,-,TRBV6-6,TRBD1,TGTGCCAGCGACGGACAGGGGCGGGCTGAAGCTTTCTTT,CASDGQGRAEAFF
TRBJ1-1,-,TRBV4-1,TRBD1,TGCGCCAGCAGCCAATTTCCGGGACAGGGGAACACTGAAGCTTTCTTT,CASSQFPGQGNTEAFF
TRBJ1-5,-,TRBV29-1,TRBD1,TGCAGCGTGAGGACAGGGGGCCAGCCCCAGCATTTT,CSVRTGGQPQHF
TRBJ2-5,-,TRBV12-5,-,TGTGCTAGTGGTTTGCCCAGGTATGAGACCCAGTACTTC,CASGLPRYETQYF
TRBJ1-5,once,TRBV5-6,-,TGTGCCAGCAGCTTGGGGGTTGGGGGGAATAGCAATCAGCCCCAGCATTTT,CASSLGVGGNSNQPQHF
TRBJ1-2,-,TRBV5-6,TRBD1,TGTGCCAGCAGCTTGTGGGACAGGGCCTATGGCTACACCTTC,CASSLWDRAYGYTF
TRBJ1-5,-,TRBV4-1,TRBD1,TGCGCCAGCAGCCGGGGCGACAGGGGTCATAGCAATCAGCCCCAGCATTTT,CASSRGDRGHSNQPQHF
TRBJ1-6,-,TRBV19,-,TGTGCCAGTAGTCACACCGGGACTCCGTTGAAAAATTCACCCCTCCACTTT,CASSHTGTPLKNSPLHF
TRBJ1-4,-,TRBV7-9,TRBD1,TGTGCCAGCAGCTGGGACAGGGGGGATGAAAAACTGTTTTTT,CASSWDRGDEKLFF
TRBJ2-7,-,TRBV29-1,-,TGCAGCGGTCGAACAGTAAACTCCTACGAGCAGTACTTC,CSGRTVNSYEQYF
TRBJ2-1,-,TRBV6-6,TRBD2,TGTGCCAGCCGGGGACTAGCGGGAAACAATGAGCAGTTCTTC,CASRGLAGNNEQFF
TRBJ2-1,-,TRBV11-2,-,TGTGCCAGCAGCATGAGACACCTAAGCTCCTACAATGAGCAGTTCTTC,CASSMRHLSSYNEQFF
TRBJ1-3,-,TRBV6-5,TRBD1,TGTGCCAGCAGTTACCAGGGGGCGCCCGGAAACACCATATATTTT,CASSYQGAPGNTIYF
TRBJ2-5,-,TRBV6-6,TRBD1,TGTGCCAGCAACCGGGACAGGGGAGTGGAGACCCAGTACTTC,CASNRDRGVETQYF
TRBJ1-6,-,TRBV5-1,TRBD1,TGCGCCAGCAGCTTGGATGGGACAGGGGATTCACCCCTCCACTTT,CASSLDGTGDSPLHF
TRBJ2-3,-,TRBV7-2,TRBD2,TGTGCCAGCAGCTTATCTAGCGGTAGCACAGATACGCAGTATTTT,CASSLSSGSTDTQYF
TRBJ2-6,once,TRBV19,-,TGTGCCAGTAGACGGGGCTCTGGGGCCAACGTCCTGACTTTC,CASRRGSGANVLTF
TRBJ2-7,-,TRBV2,TRBD1,TGTGCCAGCAGTGTCTTAGGGGACAGGGTACCCTACGAGCAGTACTTC,CASSVLGDRVPYEQYF
TRBJ2-5,-,TRBV5-1,TRBD2,TGCGCCAGCAGCTTGTGGGGGACAAGTCTAGCGGGGGGACAAGAGACCCAGTACTTC,CASSLWGTSLAGGQETQYF
TRBJ1-6,-,TRBV13,-,TGTGCCAGCAGCAGGGGGGGAAGCTCCTATAATTCACCCCTCCACTTT,CASSRGGSSYNSPLHF
TRBJ2-2,-,TRBV5-6,-,TGTGCCAGCAGCCGTGCAGGGCCCGACACCGGGGAGCTGTTTTTT,CASSRAGPDTGELFF
TRBJ1-1,once,TRBV19,TRBD1,TGTGCCAGTACCTCCGTGGACAGGGGGCCTCGGACTTTCTTT,CASTSVDRGPRTFF